This T cell receptor (beta chain) was obtained from a study of immune characteristics of hereditary and idiopathic chronic pancreatitis. General observations from the study: Both chronic pancreatitis groups had higher TCRbeta diversity and lower clonality than controls. Gene families like TRBV10, TRBV19, TRBV23 and TRBV5 were used differently between subtypes.

Produced via immunoSEQ multiplex PCR; TCRdb's table is partial and in-frame only. This sample has just over 2,000 clones, with under 80% found just once. The pancreas tissue came from patients undergoing total pancreatectomy with islet autotransplantation. Chronic pancreatitis patients in the study lacked known diabetes history. TCR beta sequencing used genomic DNA from unsorted bulk pancreas tissue. A note on this clone: The target antigen is unknown.

The CDR3 consists of 14 residues. Trimming removed 2 bases at V and 5 bases at J, with 10 bases between. Germline V gene data show CDR1 as LGHNA and CDR2 as YSLEER. The chain employs TRBV4-3 and TRBJ2-1; D remains unclear. This clonotype was obtained from a human donor with chronic pancreatitis. The sequenced material came from pancreas tissue with idiopathic chronic pancreatitis. This chain's CDR3 is CASSQSRANNEQFF. CDR3 DNA sequence: TGCGCCAGCAGCCAATCCCGGGCAAACAATGAGCAGTTCTTC.